A single sample is the source of the 26 T cell receptor beta chains below, sequenced in a study of regulatory T cells in long-lasting Graves disease. The time point here: newly diagnosed GD, antithyroid drugs for less than 3 months. From RNA extracted from PBMCs, the TCR library was made. Libraries of TCR beta came from iRepertoire HTBI primers plus Arm-PCR of CDR3 regions. TCRdb reprocessed the multiplex PCR reads via MiXCR and lists one record per CDR3 protein. This table holds about 470,000 distinct CDR3 sequences, around 15% found once. Another study also made use of these data, one on T cells in Graves' hyperthyroidism and ophthalmopathy.

Material: peripheral blood mononuclear cells (PBMCs), obtained at new diagnosis, from a patient treated with antithyroid drugs. The origin of the receptors is a man aged 40-55 years with Graves disease.

In this sample, this clonotype turned up many times. The V gene is TRBV20-1, the J gene TRBJ2-7, with D hard to call. This CDR3 has 13 residues. The V gene's germline CDR1 is DFQATT and CDR2 SNEGSKA (reference sequence). Trimming stripped 6 bases from V and 2 bases from J, with 14 bases between. The CDR3: CSAPVPTTYEQYF. CDR3 coding DNA: TGCAGTGCCCCTGTCCCCACGACCTACGAGCAGTACTTC.

This clonotype showed up just a few times. This chain connects TRBV4-1 to TRBJ2-2, with 11 positions matching TRBD2. CDR3 length: 17 amino acids. V shed 3 bases, J shed 1 base, and the junction held 4 bases outside the gene matches. Germline lookup yields CDR1 MGHRA and CDR2 YSYEKL. The CDR3 coding sequence is TGCGCCAGCAGCCAGTTACTAGCGGGAGTGAACACCGGGGAGCTGTTTTTT. This encodes CASSQLLAGVNTGELFF.

This clonotype was counted only a few times. V is TRBV24-1 and J is TRBJ2-1; 8 bases line up with TRBD2. The CDR3 length is 16 residues. Germline assignment: CDR1 KGHDR and CDR2 SFDVKD. Losses at the gene ends were 5 bases for V and 7 bases for J; bases not matched to a gene: 12. CDR3 sequence: CATSALSGTDRNEQFF. For the CDR3, the DNA is TGTGCCACCAGTGCCCTTAGCGGGACCGACCGGAATGAGCAGTTCTTC.

The sample holds many counts of this clonotype. This chain connects TRBV10-2 to TRBJ1-1, with D tentatively TRBD1 (6 bases). The CDR3 totals 13 residues. Germline values: CDR1 WSHSY, CDR2 SAAADI. Trimming stripped 8 bases from V and 4 bases from J, with 14 bases between. CDR3 sequence (DNA): TGCGCCAGCGGACGCAGGGGTCCCACTGAAGCTTTCTTT. Residues: CASGRRGPTEAFF.

In this sample, this clonotype turned up many times. This sequence joins TRBV20-1 and TRBJ2-1; 11 bases agree with TRBD2. This CDR3 is built from 13 residues. CDR1 and CDR2 (germline): DFQATT, SNEGSKA (reference sequence). The J segment lost 10 bases and the V segment lost 5 bases, leaving 7 bases of the junction unmatched. The CDR3 DNA reads TGCAGTGCTCCCCTAGCGGGAGGAGGGGAGCAGTTCTTC. Amino acids: CSAPLAGGGEQFF.

In this sample, this clonotype turned up many times. The chain links TRBV7-9 to TRBJ2-2; D ambiguous. The CDR3 is made up of 9 amino acids. Germline V gives CDR1 SEHNR, CDR2 FQNEAQ (reference sequence). V was trimmed by 4 bases and J by 10 bases, leaving 1 base between them. The CDR3 sequence is CASSSELFF. In nucleotides, the CDR3 is TGTGCCAGCAGCTCGGAGCTGTTTTTT. Combining the CDR3 with reference TRBV7-9 and TRBJ2-2 gives the whole variable domain DTGVSQNPRHKITKRGQNVTFRCDPISEHNRLYWYRQTLGQGPEFLTYFQNEAQLEKSRLLSDRFSAERPKGSFSTLEIQRTEQGDSAMYLCASSSELFFGEGSRLTVL.

This clonotype occurred many times. The chain joins TRBV30 to TRBJ1-4, with D unclear. Germline CDR1 reads GTSNPN; CDR2 reads SVGIG (reference sequence). Trimming stripped 0 bases from V and 11 bases from J, with 10 bases between. There are 12 residues in the CDR3. For the CDR3, the DNA is TGTGCCTGGAGTGTACCTCCCGGGAAACTGTTTTTT. Protein sequence: CAWSVPPGKLFF.

Ten or more counts support this clonotype. The chain links TRBV18 to TRBJ1-1; D call uncertain. Germline V gene data show CDR1 as KGHSH and CDR2 as LQKENI. V lost 3 bases and J lost 3, with 20 bases in between. This CDR3 comprises 17 residues. Here the CDR3 DNA reads TGTGCCAGCTCACCCTTGTTGTCGCTCCGGAAGGACACTGAAGCTTTCTTT. Translated: CASSPLLSLRKDTEAFF. The full variable domain, its missing parts supplied by reference TRBV18 and TRBJ1-1, is NAGVMQNPRHLVRRRGQEARLRCSPMKGHSHVYWYRQLPEEGLKFMVYLQKENIIDESGMPKERFSAEFPKEGPSILRIQQVVRGDSAAYFCASSPLLSLRKDTEAFFGQGTRLTVV.

This clonotype was seen repeatedly, ten times or more. The chain links TRBV4-1 to TRBJ1-1; D is uncertain. The CDR3 sequence is 14 residues long. Trimming took off 9 bases at V and 5 bases at J, with 19 bases between the two ends. In germline, CDR1 is MGHRA, CDR2 YSYEKL. CDR3 sequence: CASKAPTVRTEAFF. The DNA for the CDR3 is TGCGCCAGTAAGGCCCCTACCGTAAGGACTGAAGCTTTCTTT.

As to this clonotype: This may be a read error: a much more frequent sequence differs by one nucleotide. The rearrangement joins TRBV7-2 to TRBJ1-2, with unresolved D. The CDR3 covers 14 residues. Between the trimmed V and J ends, which lost 1 base and 12 bases, there was a span of 18 bases. Germline CDR1 is SGHTA and CDR2 is FQGNSA. The CDR3 DNA follows: TGTGCCAGCAGCTTAGACTCGGCAGTTTCAGGCCACACCTTC. Protein product: CASSLDSAVSGHTF.

The rearrangement links TRBV18 to TRBJ1-3, with TRBD1 identical over 7 bases. The CDR3 contains 14 residues. V shed 3 bases, J shed 5 bases, and the junction held 4 bases outside the gene matches. Germline CDR1 is KGHSH and CDR2 is LQKENI. The CDR3: CASSPMTGRNTIYF. The CDR3 coding sequence is TGTGCCAGCTCACCGATGACAGGGAGAAACACCATATATTTT. The full variable domain, rest sourced from reference TRBV18 and TRBJ1-3, is NAGVMQNPRHLVRRRGQEARLRCSPMKGHSHVYWYRQLPEEGLKFMVYLQKENIIDESGMPKERFSAEFPKEGPSILRIQQVVRGDSAAYFCASSPMTGRNTIYFGEGSWLTVV.

This clonotype was seen repeatedly, ten times or more. This rearrangement joins TRBV29-1 to TRBJ2-5, with no clear D. There are 16 residues in the CDR3. CDR1 SQVTM and CDR2 ANQGSEA come from the germline V gene. Trimming took 3 bases from V and 2 from J, leaving 19 bases between them. CDR3 DNA sequence: TGCAGCGTTGAGGGCGGCCCCCCGCGGAATCAAGAGACCCAGTACTTC. Amino acids: CSVEGGPPRNQETQYF.

This clonotype was detected ten times or more. The J gene is TRBJ1-1, the V gene TRBV28; 7 bases agree with TRBD1. This CDR3 is built from 16 residues. Germline CDR1 is MDHEN and CDR2 is SYDVKM. J was trimmed by 1 base and V by 4 bases; bases with no gene match: 9. The CDR3 region is CASSSSKGTANTEAFF. CDR3 sequence (DNA): TGTGCCAGCAGTTCCTCTAAAGGGACAGCGAACACTGAAGCTTTCTTT.

In its sample, this clonotype was seen many times. The chain employs TRBV28 and TRBJ2-7, with D possibly matching TRBD1 (6 bases). The CDR3 totals 13 residues. Germline values: CDR1 MDHEN, CDR2 SYDVKM. The ends were cut back, 7 bases at V and 7 bases at J, with 17 bases in the middle. CDR3 DNA sequence: TGTGCCAGCAAACCGGGACATCCCTTTGAGCAGTACTTC. It yields the protein CASKPGHPFEQYF.

The chain uses TRBV12-3 or TRBV12-4 and TRBJ2-5; a weak D match, TRBD1 (6 bases). CDR3 length: 13 residues. The ends were cut back, 6 bases at V and 5 bases at J, with 13 bases in the middle. The CDR3 nucleotides read TGTGCCAGCAGCAGGACAGTTTTTGAGACCCAGTACTTC. Translated, it gives CASSRTVFETQYF.

This clonotype occurred a few times. CDR3 in DNA: TGTGCCACCGAAGTGGCCAGACCTTACTATGGCTACACCTTC. This encodes CATEVARPYYGYTF. The chain recombines TRBV28 with TRBJ1-2; D ambiguous. V was cut by 10 bases and J by 3 bases, with 18 bases left in between. This CDR3 is 14 amino acids long. From germline, CDR1 is MDHEN and CDR2 SYDVKM.

The chain combines TRBV28 with TRBJ2-7; 13 positions agree with TRBD2. Germline trimming cut 6 bases from V and 5 bases from J; bases unmatched to any gene: 22. The germline CDR1 and CDR2 sequences are MDHEN and SYDVKM. The CDR3 spans 20 residues. CDR3 bases: TGTGCCAGCAGCCAGCTCGGACGGACTAGCGGGGGTTCCTTTAATAACGAGCAGTACTTC. This encodes CASSQLGRTSGGSFNNEQYF. Full variable domain (remainder filled in from reference TRBV28 and TRBJ2-7): DVKVTQSSRYLVKRTGEKVFLECVQDMDHENMFWYRQDPGLGLRLIYFSYDVKMKEKGDIPEGYSVSREKKERFSLILESASTNQTSMYLCASSQLGRTSGGSFNNEQYFGPGTRLTVT.

This clonotype was counted ten times or more. The V call is TRBV3-1, the J call TRBJ2-1; D is tentatively TRBD1 or TRBD2 (5 bases each). CDR3 length: 14 residues. Germline V gives CDR1 LGHDT, CDR2 YNNKEL (reference sequence). V was shortened by 5 bases and J by 1 base, with 9 bases between the two germline ends. CDR3 sequence: CASSTGQSYNEQFF. The DNA of the CDR3 is TGTGCCAGCAGCACGGGGCAGTCCTACAATGAGCAGTTCTTC.

This rearrangement joins TRBV6-2 or TRBV6-3 to TRBJ2-7; D gene uncertain. This CDR3 region has 10 residues. The germline V and J ends were trimmed by 8 bases and 7 bases, with 9 bases remaining between them. CDR1 and CDR2 (germline): MNHEY, SVGEGT. CDR3 amino acids: CASGWKEQYF. The DNA of the CDR3 is TGTGCCAGCGGGTGGAAGGAGCAGTACTTC.

This clonotype was seen only a few times. This chain uses TRBV6-1 with TRBJ2-7; 10 bases are a match to TRBD1. Germline V lookup: CDR1 MNHNS, CDR2 SASEGT. The CDR3 extends over 13 amino acids. The V gene end was trimmed by 7 bases and the J gene end by 4 bases; junction bases not matched to a gene: 4. The CDR3 region is CASKPGQGYEQYF. CDR3 in DNA: TGTGCCAGCAAACCGGGACAGGGGTACGAGCAGTACTTC.

This clonotype turned up a few times. J is TRBJ2-1 and V is TRBV2; 10 bases fit TRBD2. Germline lookup yields CDR1 SNHLY and CDR2 FYNNEI. CDR3 size: 14 residues. V was pared by 4 bases and J by 6 bases, with 3 bases of the junction left unmatched. CDR3 amino acids: CASSGGLAVNEQFF. CDR3 sequence (DNA): TGTGCCAGCAGTGGCGGACTAGCGGTCAATGAGCAGTTCTTC. Together with reference TRBV2 and TRBJ2-1, the CDR3 gives the full variable domain: EPEVTQTPSHQVTQMGQEVILRCVPISNHLYFYWYRQILGQKVEFLVSFYNNEISEKSEIFDDQFSVERPDGSNFTLKIRSTKLEDSAMYFCASSGGLAVNEQFFGPGTRLTVL.

This clonotype showed up many times. The V gene is TRBV5-5, the J gene TRBJ2-3, with D maybe TRBD1 (7 bases). The CDR3 is 16 amino acids. V was pared by 4 bases and J by 3 bases, with 18 bases between. CDR1 and CDR2 from the germline V gene are SGHKS and YYEKEE (reference sequence). The CDR3 sequence is CASSGNAGQTTDTQYF. The CDR3 bases are TGTGCCAGCAGCGGCAACGCGGGACAGACTACAGATACGCAGTATTTT. The full variable domain, its missing parts supplied by reference TRBV5-5 and TRBJ2-3, is DAGVTQSPTHLIKTRGQQVTLRCSPISGHKSVSWYQQVLGQGPQFIFQYYEKEERGRGNFPDRFSARQFPNYSSELNVNALLLGDSALYLCASSGNAGQTTDTQYFGPGTRLTVL.

This clonotype was counted at least ten times. The J gene is TRBJ2-7, the V gene TRBV28; perhaps TRBD2 as D (5 bases). The CDR3 sequence is 14 residues long. Germline V gene lookup returns CDR1 MDHEN and CDR2 SYDVKM. Trimming shortened V by 7 bases and J by 3 bases, and 16 bases separated the two germline ends. CDR3 protein: CASKDAAESYEQYF. The CDR3 DNA is TGTGCCAGCAAGGATGCAGCGGAGAGCTACGAGCAGTACTTC.

The rearrangement joins TRBV28 to TRBJ2-7; the D gene is possibly TRBD2 (7 bases). The CDR3 extends over 15 amino acids. V was pared by 7 bases and J by 0 bases, with 16 bases between. Germline CDR1 is MDHEN and CDR2 is SYDVKM. Here the CDR3 DNA reads TGTGCCAGCACTGGGGGGCGCGGGGGCTCCTACGAGCAGTACTTC. Its protein is CASTGGRGGSYEQYF.

This clonotype showed up many times. The chain combines TRBV18 with TRBJ1-5; TRBD1 aligns across 8 bases. The V and J ends lost 3 bases and 5 bases, in that order; junction bases with no gene match: 3. The CDR3 is 14 amino acids. The germline V gene encodes CDR1 KGHSH and CDR2 LQKENI. The CDR3 reads CASSPVQGDQPQHF. The CDR3 DNA is TGTGCCAGCTCACCCGTACAGGGGGATCAGCCCCAGCATTTT.

The rearrangement joins TRBV28 to TRBJ2-7, with TRBD1 identical over 7 bases. CDR1 is MDHEN and CDR2 is SYDVKM in the germline V gene. The CDR3 length is 15 residues. The V gene end was trimmed by 4 bases and the J gene end by 2 bases; junction bases not matched to a gene: 8. Here the CDR3 DNA reads TGTGCCAGCAGTTCACCCCCCGGGACAGCCTACGAGCAGTACTTC. Translating gives CASSSPPGTAYEQYF. Filled out from reference TRBV28 and TRBJ2-7, the complete variable domain reads DVKVTQSSRYLVKRTGEKVFLECVQDMDHENMFWYRQDPGLGLRLIYFSYDVKMKEKGDIPEGYSVSREKKERFSLILESASTNQTSMYLCASSSPPGTAYEQYFGPGTRLTVT.